Described below is a single T cell receptor beta chain sequence and its context. Authors' methods: Amplification with reference gene primers provided the estimates of nucleated cell counts. Using immunoSEQ multiplex PCR, the repertoire was profiled, and TCRdb retains in-frame clones only, with some absent. V, J and clone size were drawn from that table, and D and trimming were deduced from the DNA. This repertoire shows 110,000 or so clones, 75% to 90% found once; its top ten account for 25% to 30%. The data belong to a study of blood T cell repertoires in COVID-19. Study as a whole: Donors in the United States, Italy and Spain gave samples during acute or convalescent COVID-19. In each case, the material was cDNA or gDNA derived from T cells, B-cell-depleted T cells, or PBMCs.

Per the germline V gene, CDR1 is SGHAT and CDR2 is FQNNGV. Trimming stripped 2 bases from V and 5 bases from J, with 6 bases between. The CDR3 sequence is 13 residues long. The sample taken for sequencing was peripheral blood. This TCR came from a man aged 65 to 85 with active or convalescent COVID-19. The chain uses TRBV11-2 and TRBJ2-2; D is undetermined. The CDR3 spells CASSLRRTGELFF. CDR3 sequence (DNA): TGTGCCAGCAGCTTAAGGAGAACCGGGGAGCTGTTTTTT.